The TCR beta chain described here comes from a study of chemoradiotherapy in HPV16-positive cancers (dated by TCRdb to between 2022 and 2023). Some background on the complete study: Candidate HPV-specific T-cell clones and common TCR motifs were defined by functional T-cell assays performed on cells from a couple of HPV16-positive patients. The study asked whether T-cell immunity against the HPV oncoproteins E6 and E7 changes during chemoradiotherapy and whether it affects survival. Next, the candidate HPV-specific TCRs and motifs were followed in TCR repertoires from 80 to 90 patients with HPV-related cancers. Results the study describes overall, beyond this receptor: The survival association was reported for HPV16-positive patients, and the functional definition of HPV-specific T cells was derived from only a couple of HPV16-positive patients. Expansion of candidate HPV-specific clones and E7-related TCR motifs was observed in the tumor microenvironment during treatment, whereas no such expansion was observed for non-HPV-specific T cells. Improved recurrence-free survival in HPV16-positive patients was associated with expansion of HPV-responsive T cells during chemoradiotherapy.

To prepare the library, the immunoSEQ multiplex PCR assay was applied. TCRdb took this table from immuneACCESS and kept in-frame rearrangements with V and J called. Such tables lack part of the clones; where checked against another copy, unresolved V genes explain under half of the gap, and the rest is unexplained. The sample has about 7,900 clones on record, roughly nine tenths of them singletons. The ten most abundant clones make up approximately 3.4% of the sample. Of note for this clone: Its antigen is currently not known. Per-nucleotide qualities are absent, and no much larger clonotype sits a single base away.

V gives up 4 bases and J gives up 10 bases, and the segment between their germline ends measures 14 bases. The germline V gene supplies CDR1 SGHAT and CDR2 FQNNGV. Inclusive of the bounding cysteine and phenylalanine, the CDR3 is 13 residues long. This entry keeps only the CDR3 DNA: 39 bases, framed from base 1. Repertoires were sampled repeatedly over the course of chemoradiotherapy, so clonal expansion could be followed in the tumor microenvironment. The sequence was collected from a human donor with HPV-associated anogenital cancer. The material sequenced was blood, taken from a patient who underwent chemoradiotherapy. Rearrangement joined TRBV11-2 to TRBJ1-5, with a tentative D gene TRBD1 over 5 matching bases. This receptor has the CDR3 CASSSGVGAPQHF. The DNA sequence follows: TGTGCCAGCAGCTCCGGGGTTGGGGCCCCCCAGCATTTT. Extended through the reference TRBV11-2 and TRBJ1-5 proteins, this CDR3 yields the full variable domain: EAGVAQSPRYKIIEKRQSVAFWCNPISGHATLYWYQQILGQGPKLLIQFQNNGVVDDSQLPKDRFSAERLKGVDSTLKIQPAKLEDSAVYLCASSSGVGAPQHFGDGTRLSIL.